This T cell receptor beta chain was profiled in a study of shared clonotypes between healthy human individuals. The naive CD8 population came from CD45RO-negative cells selected for CCR7, without terminally differentiated effector memory CD45RA+ cells. Among the donors, all were Caucasian adults who lived in Nashville, Tennessee. Study-level points and caveats: Shared clonotypes across all four donors exceeded non-shared ones in generation probability. Depth of sequencing was expected to influence donor clonotype sharing.

Data came from immunoSEQ multiplex PCR; TCRdb stores just in-frame clones and leaves some out. The sample lists about 2,200,000 clones, roughly 91% seen once, with roughly 1.8% in the top ten. This CDR3 is built from 16 residues. Trimming at V came to 2 bases and at J to 0 bases, leaving 5 bases not matched to a gene. CDR1 and CDR2 from the germline V gene are MNHEY and SMNVEV (reference sequence). This clone appeared once. The antigen is unknown. Sequenced: naive CD8+ T cells from PBMCs. The J gene is TRBJ2-7, the V gene TRBV27, with 9 positions matching TRBD2. This TCR was sampled from a man aged 18-30 years in good health. Some clones in this sample may be carry-over from other donors' samples. The CDR3 loop reads CASSLLAGLSSYEQYF. DNA for the CDR3: TGTGCCAGCAGTTTACTAGCGGGGTTGAGCTCCTACGAGCAGTACTTC.